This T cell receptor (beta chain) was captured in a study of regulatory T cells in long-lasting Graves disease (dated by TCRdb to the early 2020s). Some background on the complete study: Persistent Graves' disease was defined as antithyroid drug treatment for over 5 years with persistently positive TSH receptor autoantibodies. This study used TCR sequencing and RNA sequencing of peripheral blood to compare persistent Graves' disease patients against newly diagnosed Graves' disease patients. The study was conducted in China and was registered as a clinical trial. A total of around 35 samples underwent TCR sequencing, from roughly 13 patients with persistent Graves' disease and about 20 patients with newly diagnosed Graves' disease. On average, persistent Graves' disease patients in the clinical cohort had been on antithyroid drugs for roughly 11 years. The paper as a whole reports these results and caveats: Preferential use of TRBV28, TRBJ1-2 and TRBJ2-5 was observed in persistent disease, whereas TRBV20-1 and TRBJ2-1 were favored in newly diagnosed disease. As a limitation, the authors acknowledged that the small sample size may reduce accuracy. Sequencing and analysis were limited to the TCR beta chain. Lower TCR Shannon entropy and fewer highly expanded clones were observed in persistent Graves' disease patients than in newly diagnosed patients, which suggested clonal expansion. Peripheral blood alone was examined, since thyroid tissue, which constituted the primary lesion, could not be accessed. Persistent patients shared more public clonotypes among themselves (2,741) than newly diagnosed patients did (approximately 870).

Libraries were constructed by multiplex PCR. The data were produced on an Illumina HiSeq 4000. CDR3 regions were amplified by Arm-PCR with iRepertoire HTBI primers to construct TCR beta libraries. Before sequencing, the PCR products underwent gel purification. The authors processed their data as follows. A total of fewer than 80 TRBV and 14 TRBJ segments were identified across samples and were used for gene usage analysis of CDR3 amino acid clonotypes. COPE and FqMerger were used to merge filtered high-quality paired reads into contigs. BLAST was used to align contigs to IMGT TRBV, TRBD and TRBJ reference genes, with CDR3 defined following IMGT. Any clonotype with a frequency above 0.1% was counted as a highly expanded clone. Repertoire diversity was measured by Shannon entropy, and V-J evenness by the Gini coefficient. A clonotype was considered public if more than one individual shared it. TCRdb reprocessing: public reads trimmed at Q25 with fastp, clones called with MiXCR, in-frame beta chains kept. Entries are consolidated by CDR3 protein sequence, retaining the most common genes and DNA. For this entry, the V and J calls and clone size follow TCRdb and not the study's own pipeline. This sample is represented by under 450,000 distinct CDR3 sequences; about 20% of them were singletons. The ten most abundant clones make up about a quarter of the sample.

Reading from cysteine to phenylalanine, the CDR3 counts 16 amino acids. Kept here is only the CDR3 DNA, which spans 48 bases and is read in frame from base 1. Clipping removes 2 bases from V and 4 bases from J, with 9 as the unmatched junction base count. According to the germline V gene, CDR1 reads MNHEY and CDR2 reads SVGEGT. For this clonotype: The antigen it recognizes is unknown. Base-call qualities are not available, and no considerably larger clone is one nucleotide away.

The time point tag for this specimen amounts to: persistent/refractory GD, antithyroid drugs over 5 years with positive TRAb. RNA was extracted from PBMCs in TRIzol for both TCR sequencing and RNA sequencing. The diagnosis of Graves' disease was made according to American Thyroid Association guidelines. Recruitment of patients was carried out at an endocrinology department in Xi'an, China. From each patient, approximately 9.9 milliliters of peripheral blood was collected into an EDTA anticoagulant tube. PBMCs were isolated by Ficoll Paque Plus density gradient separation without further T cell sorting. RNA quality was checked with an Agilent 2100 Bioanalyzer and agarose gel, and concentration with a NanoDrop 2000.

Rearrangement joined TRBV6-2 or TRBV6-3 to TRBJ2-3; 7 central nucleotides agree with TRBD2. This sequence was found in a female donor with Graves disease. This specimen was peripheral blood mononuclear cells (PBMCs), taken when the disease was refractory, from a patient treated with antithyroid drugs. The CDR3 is CASSYRTRSSADTQYF. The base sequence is TGTGCCAGCAGTTACAGGACTAGATCCTCGGCAGATACGCAGTATTTT.